This TCR beta chain was sequenced in a study of PD-1 blockade in mismatch repair-deficient tumors. Study context: All were previously treated, progressing patients with eleven to twelve mismatch repair-deficient cancer types.

The length of the CDR3 is 16 residues. Germline CDR1 and CDR2: MDHEN and SYDVKM. The junction had 12 bases not matched to a gene; V was cut back by 3 bases and J by 8 bases. Study-level results: After pembrolizumab, tumor-resident clones rose rapidly, then generally contracted before radiologic responses.

Note on this clone: Its specificity is unknown.

TCRs were sequenced from a few patients responding to pembrolizumab. TCRdb's table, derived via immunoSEQ multiplex PCR, lists solely in-frame clones and lacks some. The sample lists 100,000 to 150,000 clones; 88% were seen once. This clonotype was sampled from an adult with mismatch repair-deficient cancer. The chain links TRBV28 to TRBJ2-1, with 8 nucleotides matching TRBD1. Material: peripheral blood, obtained just over 70 weeks after starting pembrolizumab. Written as DNA, the CDR3 is TGTGCCAGCAGTTTTACCGAGGACAGGGTTGACTATGAGCAGTTCTTC. This codes for CASSFTEDRVDYEQFF.